This entry describes one T cell receptor beta chain. Its antigen is not known. After removal of 0 bases from V and 2 bases from J, the junction contained 6 bases not matched to a gene. Germline CDR1 and CDR2: SGHRS and YFSETQ. The CDR3 consists of 16 residues. This specimen belongs to a study of shared clonotypes between healthy human individuals. Overall study context: Each donor's CD4 naive and CD4 memory cells filled three plates apiece, CD8 naive two, and CD8 memory one. Study-level points and caveats: Enrolling few donors narrowed the genetic and exposure-history diversity that was represented.

Naive CD4+ cells were CD45RA-selected; the remaining cells were memory. Genomic DNA of every subset was divided equally among multiple immunoSEQ plates. Data came from immunoSEQ multiplex PCR; TCRdb stores just in-frame clones and leaves some out. This table holds 2 million to 2.5 million clones, under 95% found once. This sequence joins TRBV5-1 and TRBJ1-1, with TRBD1 matching over 8 bases. Sequenced material: naive CD4+ T cells from PBMCs. The subset was: CD45RA+ positively selected. The clonotype comes from a man between 18 and 29 years old in good health. Some clones in this sample may be carry-over from other donors' samples. The CDR3 loop reads CASSLDPQGANTEAFF. Written as DNA, the CDR3 is TGCGCCAGCAGCTTGGATCCCCAGGGGGCAAACACTGAAGCTTTCTTT.